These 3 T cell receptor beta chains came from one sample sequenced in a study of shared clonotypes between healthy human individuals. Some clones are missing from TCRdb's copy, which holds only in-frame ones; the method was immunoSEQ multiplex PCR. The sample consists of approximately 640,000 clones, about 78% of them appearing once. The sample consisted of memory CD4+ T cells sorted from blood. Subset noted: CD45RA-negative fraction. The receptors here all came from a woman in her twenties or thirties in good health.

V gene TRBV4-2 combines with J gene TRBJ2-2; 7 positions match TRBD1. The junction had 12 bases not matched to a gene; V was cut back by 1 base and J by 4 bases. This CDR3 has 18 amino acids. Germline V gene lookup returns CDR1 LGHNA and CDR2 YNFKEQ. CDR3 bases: TGTGCCAGCAGCCAAGGGGGATTGGGGACAGAGGCCACCGGGGAGCTGTTTTTT. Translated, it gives CASSQGGLGTEATGELFF.

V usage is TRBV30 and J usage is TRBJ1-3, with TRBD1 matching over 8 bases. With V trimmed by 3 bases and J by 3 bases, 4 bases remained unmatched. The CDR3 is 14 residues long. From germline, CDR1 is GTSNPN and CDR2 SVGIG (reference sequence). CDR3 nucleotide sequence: TGTGCCTGGAGGACAGGGGCGAATGGAAACACCATATATTTT. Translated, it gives CAWRTGANGNTIYF.

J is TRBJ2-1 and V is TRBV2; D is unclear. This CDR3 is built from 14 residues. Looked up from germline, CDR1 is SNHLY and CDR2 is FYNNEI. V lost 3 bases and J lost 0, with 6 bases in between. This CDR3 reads CASSELASYNEQFF. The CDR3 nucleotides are TGTGCCAGCAGTGAGTTGGCCTCCTACAATGAGCAGTTCTTC.